This T cell receptor beta chain was sequenced during a study of early T cells in non-severe SARS-CoV-2 infection. Overall study findings and caveats: Missing private and CD4 specificities, VDJdb matching favored anti-spike CD8 responses.

Unique molecular identifiers were added to individual cDNA molecules. TCRdb reanalysed the 5' RACE reads using MiXCR and keeps one entry per CDR3 protein. Among approximately 64,000 distinct CDR3 sequences listed, over 4% were seen once. The CDR3 has 14 amino acids. Trimming pared 5 bases from V and 1 base from J, leaving 11 bases between. Germline CDR1 LNHDA, CDR2 SQIVND (reference sequence). As concerns this clonotype: Its specificity is unknown.

The J gene is TRBJ1-1, the V gene TRBV19; D is unresolved. This TCR was sampled from an adult who was a healthcare worker with PCR-confirmed SARS-CoV-2 infection or an uninfected control (not recorded which). Sequencing input: whole blood. CDR3 DNA sequence: TGTGCCAGTAGTCTGGGTTCAACGAACACTGAAGCTTTCTTT. It is translated as CASSLGSTNTEAFF.